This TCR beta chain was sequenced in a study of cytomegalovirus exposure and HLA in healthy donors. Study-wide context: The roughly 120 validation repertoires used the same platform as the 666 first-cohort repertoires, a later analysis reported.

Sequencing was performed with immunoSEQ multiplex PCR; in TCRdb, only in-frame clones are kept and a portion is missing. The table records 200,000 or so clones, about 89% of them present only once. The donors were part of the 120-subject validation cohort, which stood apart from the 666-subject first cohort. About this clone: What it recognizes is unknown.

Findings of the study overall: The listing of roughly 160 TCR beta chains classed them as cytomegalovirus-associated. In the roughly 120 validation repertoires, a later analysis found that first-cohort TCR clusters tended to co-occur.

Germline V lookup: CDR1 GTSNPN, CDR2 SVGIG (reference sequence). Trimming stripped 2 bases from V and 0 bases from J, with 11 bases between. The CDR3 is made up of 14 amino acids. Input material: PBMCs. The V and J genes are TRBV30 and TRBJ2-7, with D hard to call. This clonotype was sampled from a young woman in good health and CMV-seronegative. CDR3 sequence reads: CAWSSTLSSYEQYF. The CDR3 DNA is TGTGCCTGGAGTTCAACGTTGAGCTCCTACGAGCAGTACTTC.